What follows are 20 T cell receptor beta chains derived from one specimen sequenced in a study of blood T cell repertoires in COVID-19. Measured with immunoSEQ multiplex PCR; TCRdb has only the in-frame clones, and not every one. The data contain about 240,000 clones, over 75% of them singletons. Sequenced input: peripheral blood. These receptors were taken from a young woman with acute or convalescent COVID-19.

The chain is built from TRBV7-8 and TRBJ2-7, with 7 bases that match TRBD2. Per germline, CDR1 SGHVS and CDR2 FQNEAQ. Unmatched junction bases numbered 3, after V lost 6 bases and J lost 1 base. The CDR3 contains 13 residues. In DNA form, the CDR3 reads TGTGCCAGCAGACCGGGACTATCCTACGAGCAGTACTTC. This translates into CASRPGLSYEQYF. Full variable domain (missing parts from reference TRBV7-8 and TRBJ2-7): GAGVSQSPRYKVAKRGQDVALRCDPISGHVSLFWYQQALGQGPEFLTYFQNEAQLDKSGLPSDRFFAERPEGSVSTLKIQRTQQEDSAVYLCASRPGLSYEQYFGPGTRLTVT.

This sequence joins TRBV15 and TRBJ2-7, with 8 bases that match TRBD1. The length of the CDR3 is 13 residues. Unmatched junction bases numbered 4, after V lost 4 bases and J lost 5 bases. Germline V gene sequence: CDR1 LNHNV, CDR2 YYDKDF (reference sequence). Here the CDR3 DNA reads TGTGCCACCAGCAATCTGGACAGGGACGAGCAGTACTTC. Translating it yields CATSNLDRDEQYF.

As to this clone: The sample holds other DNA sequences that translate to the same CDR3. The genes are TRBV9 and TRBJ2-7; 8 bases map to TRBD1. The CDR3 runs to 14 residues. V lost 2 bases to trimming and J lost 4 bases; unmatched junction nucleotides: 5. Germline CDR1 reads SGDLS; CDR2 reads YYNGEE. The CDR3 sequence is CASSVGQGGYEQYF. Here the CDR3 DNA reads TGTGCCAGCAGCGTTGGACAGGGCGGGTACGAGCAGTACTTC.

V usage is TRBV19 and J usage is TRBJ2-7; a weak D match, TRBD1 (6 bases). The V gene lost 8 bases and the J gene lost 0 bases, with 14 bases spanning the gap. Germline CDR1 LNHDA, CDR2 SQIVND (reference sequence). The CDR3 is made up of 14 amino acids. The CDR3 sequence is CASSTGTLSYEQYF. For the CDR3, the DNA is TGTGCCAGTTCGACCGGGACACTCTCCTACGAGCAGTACTTC.

V gene TRBV6-2 or TRBV6-3 combines with J gene TRBJ2-1; 7 bases are a match to TRBD2. The germline V gene has CDR1 MNHEY and CDR2 SVGEGT. With 2 bases clipped from V and 4 bases from J, the junction kept 11 bases outside the gene matches. The CDR3 totals 17 residues. The CDR3 loop is CASSYVRLAETYNEQFF. The CDR3 coding sequence is TGTGCCAGCAGTTACGTGCGGCTAGCGGAGACTTACAATGAGCAGTTCTTC.

This clone was detected once. The V gene is TRBV5-4, the J gene TRBJ2-1, with a weak D call TRBD2 (6 bases). There are 14 residues in the CDR3. The germline V gene has CDR1 SGHNT and CDR2 YYREEE (reference sequence). V lost 1 base, J lost 5 bases, and 10 bases lay in between. This CDR3 reads CASSLTSRNNEQFF. CDR3 nucleotides: TGTGCCAGCAGCTTGACTAGCAGGAACAATGAGCAGTTCTTC.

A few counts support this clone. The chain is built from TRBV27 and TRBJ2-7, with 9 bases matching TRBD1. CDR1 is MNHEY and CDR2 is SMNVEV in the germline V gene (reference sequence). The CDR3 consists of 14 residues. Trimming took 3 bases from V and 6 from J; bases not matched to a gene: 6. The CDR3 DNA reads as TGTGCCAGCAGTTTTGTACAGGGGGCGAGCGAGCAGTACTTC. It codes for CASSFVQGASEQYF.

The chain carries TRBV9 and TRBJ2-3, with no clear D. The CDR3 extends over 15 amino acids. Germline CDR1 SGDLS, CDR2 YYNGEE. The V end lost 4 bases, the J end lost 2 bases, and 14 bases lay between the germline ends. The CDR3: CASSSRGRPTDTQYF. The CDR3 nucleotides read TGTGCCAGCAGCTCCCGAGGAAGGCCCACAGATACGCAGTATTTT.

The chain links TRBV5-1 to TRBJ2-3, with TRBD2 identical over 7 bases. Losses at the gene ends were 0 bases for V and 1 base for J; bases not matched to a gene: 5. This CDR3 region has 16 residues. The germline V gene encodes CDR1 SGHRS and CDR2 YFSETQ. CDR3: CASSLAGLAGTDTQYF. Written as DNA, the CDR3 is TGCGCCAGCAGCTTGGCCGGTCTAGCGGGCACAGATACGCAGTATTTT.

This CDR3 reads CASSYSRLAISSEQYF. The CDR3 DNA follows: TGTGCCAGCAGTTACTCGAGACTAGCGATAAGTAGCGAGCAGTACTTC. The gene calls are TRBV6-5 and TRBJ2-7, with 8 bases identical to TRBD2. With 0 bases clipped from V and 6 bases from J, the junction kept 10 bases outside the gene matches. This CDR3 contains 16 residues. Germline CDR1 MNHEY, CDR2 SVGAGI.

The count of this clone is one. This chain uses TRBV4-3 with TRBJ2-5, with no clear D. CDR3 length: 16 residues. Germline V gene sequence: CDR1 LGHNA, CDR2 YSLEER. V was cut by 0 bases and J by 1 base, with 12 bases left in between. In nucleotides, the CDR3 is TGCGCCAGCAGCCAAGATTGGCAGCTAGGCCAAGAGACCCAGTACTTC. It specifies CASSQDWQLGQETQYF.

The chain joins TRBV7-8 to TRBJ1-1; D is uncertain. Between the trimmed V and J ends, which lost 0 bases and 0 bases, there was a span of 14 bases. Germline V lookup: CDR1 SGHVS, CDR2 FQNEAQ. The CDR3 is 17 amino acids. The CDR3 is CASSLALLGRLNTEAFF. CDR3 bases: TGTGCCAGCAGCTTAGCTCTCCTTGGCAGATTGAACACTGAAGCTTTCTTT.

The V and J genes are TRBV12-5 and TRBJ1-6; D possibly corresponds to TRBD1 (5 bases). Germline CDR1 is LGHNT and CDR2 is FRNRAP. The ends were cut back, 5 bases at V and 9 bases at J, with 17 bases in the middle. The CDR3 runs to 15 residues. The CDR3, as DNA: TGTGCTAGTGGTCTCCGGGGGACGGGAACTTCACCCCTCCACTTT. Translating gives CASGLRGTGTSPLHF.

This clone occurred once. This chain connects TRBV11-3 to TRBJ2-7; the D gene is possibly TRBD2 (6 bases). The germline V gene has CDR1 SGHNT and CDR2 YENEEA. V lost 1 base and J lost 5, with 9 bases in between. This CDR3 spans 13 amino acids. CDR3 loop: CASSLGRGDEQYF. The CDR3 DNA reads as TGTGCCAGCAGCTTAGGACGCGGGGACGAGCAGTACTTC.

This sequence joins TRBV11-2 and TRBJ2-3, with TRBD2 matching 8 bases. Trimming removed 5 bases from V and 3 bases from J; junction bases left unmatched: 13. This CDR3 region has 17 residues. The germline gives CDR1 SGHAT, CDR2 FQNNGV. CDR3 amino acids: CASSLTLSGIGTDTQYF. DNA of the CDR3: TGTGCCAGCAGCCTAACACTTAGCGGGATCGGGACAGATACGCAGTATTTT.

The V and J genes are TRBV10-2 and TRBJ2-7, with 7 positions matching TRBD2. V shed 10 bases and J 5 bases; nucleotides not matched to a gene: 8. The germline CDR1 and CDR2 sequences are WSHSY and SAAADI. The CDR3 contains 12 residues. The CDR3 protein is CATRLAPNEQYF. CDR3 nucleotide sequence: TGCGCCACACGACTAGCTCCGAACGAGCAGTACTTC.

The chain recombines TRBV29-1 with TRBJ2-5; 7 bases are a match to TRBD2. Germline CDR1 is SQVTM and CDR2 is ANQGSEA. The CDR3 length is 12 residues. V was pared by 4 bases and J by 5 bases, with 4 bases of the junction left unmatched. The CDR3 sequence is CSVAWGGETQYF. CDR3 DNA: TGCAGCGTTGCCTGGGGGGGGGAGACCCAGTACTTC.

This clone was detected once. The chain employs TRBV6-6 and TRBJ2-3; TRBD1 aligns across 7 bases. Looked up from germline, CDR1 is MNHNY and CDR2 is SVGAGI (reference sequence). V lost 6 bases to trimming and J lost 0 bases; unmatched junction nucleotides: 3. This CDR3 has 14 residues. The CDR3 DNA follows: TGTGCCAGCAGCAGACAGGGAAGCACAGATACGCAGTATTTT. Amino acid sequence: CASSRQGSTDTQYF.

The chain couples TRBV18 to TRBJ2-2; 9 nucleotides agree with TRBD2. Germline V gene sequence: CDR1 KGHSH, CDR2 LQKENI. The CDR3 loop spans 15 amino acids. Trimming removed 3 bases from V and 4 bases from J; junction bases left unmatched: 3. CDR3 amino acids: CASSPTSGGTGELFF. Here the CDR3 DNA reads TGTGCCAGCTCACCGACTAGCGGTGGCACCGGGGAGCTGTTTTTT.

V usage is TRBV2 and J usage is TRBJ2-1; tentatively, D is TRBD2 (6 bases). Between the trimmed V and J ends, which lost 6 bases and 4 bases, there was a span of 16 bases. The germline V gene has CDR1 SNHLY and CDR2 FYNNEI. This CDR3 contains 15 residues. The CDR3 nucleotides are TGTGCCAGCAGGCCCCTTAGCGGAACTTACAATGAGCAGTTCTTC. Translated, it gives CASRPLSGTYNEQFF.